This T cell receptor (beta chain) was sequenced during a study of blood T cell repertoires in COVID-19. Study background: In each case, the material was cDNA or gDNA derived from T cells, B-cell-depleted T cells, or PBMCs.

The trim removed 5 bases at V and 4 bases at J, leaving 6 bases unmatched. The CDR3 extends over 14 amino acids. The germline V gene encodes CDR1 SGHTA and CDR2 FQGTGA. As handled by the study authors: Estimated nucleated cell counts came from reference gene primer amplification. TCRdb's copy holds only in-frame clones and misses some; the assay was immunoSEQ multiplex PCR. V, J and clone size are taken as reported in that table, and D and trimming were inferred from the DNA itself. Found here are about 61,000 clones, over 75% of them singletons; the top ten hold approximately 4%. The sample taken for sequencing was peripheral blood. This clonotype was obtained from a human donor in a cohort sampled during active COVID-19. V and J are TRBV7-3 and TRBJ1-1; 8 bases line up with TRBD1. DNA of the CDR3: TGTGCCAGCAGCGCAGGGGGCGCGGGCACTGAAGCTTTCTTT. Translating gives CASSAGGAGTEAFF.